A single TCR beta chain is shown here with its context. Its specificity is not known. The data belong to a study of T cell responses to AZD1222 COVID-19 vaccine. Overall study findings and caveats: Baseline seropositivity occurred in only a handful of AZD1222 recipients. Clonal diversity was possibly underestimated, and the donors were mostly white British, with more females.

The repertoire was sequenced with immunoSEQ multiplex PCR; TCRdb's copy has only in-frame clones and lacks some. The data show about 150,000 clones, roughly nine tenths seen once. V lost 3 bases to trimming and J lost 4 bases, with 18 bases between them. The CDR3 totals 17 residues. Looked up from germline, CDR1 is SGHTA and CDR2 is FQGNSA. The V gene is TRBV7-2, the J gene TRBJ2-2, with D perhaps TRBD2 (7 bases). This receptor was taken from an adult who had recovered from COVID-19. The source material was peripheral blood, sampled after recovery from COVID-19. CDR3 loop: CASSFPRRGRFTGELFF. CDR3 sequence (DNA): TGTGCCAGCAGCTTCCCCCGGCGGGGGCGGTTCACCGGGGAGCTGTTTTTT.